This TCR beta chain originates from a study of CD8 T cells in ankylosing spondylitis. TCRdb passed the 5' RACE reads through MiXCR, listing each CDR3 protein once. This table holds 200,000 to 300,000 distinct CDR3 sequences, about 10% found once. Trimming cost V 2 bases and J 4 bases, with 16 bases left between them. This CDR3 is built from 15 residues. Germline V gene lookup returns CDR1 GTSNPN and CDR2 SVGIG (reference sequence). The table lists this clonotype with a few counts. The sequence was obtained from a male donor with ankylosing spondylitis or in good health (not recorded which). Sequencing was carried out using blood, either unsorted or a sorted T cell fraction (not recorded which). The V and J genes are TRBV30 and TRBJ2-3, with D possibly being TRBD1 or TRBD2 (5 bases each). This chain's CDR3 is CAWSSGPRRPDTQYF. CDR3 bases: TGTGCCTGGAGTTCGGGACCCCGACGCCCAGATACGCAGTATTTT.